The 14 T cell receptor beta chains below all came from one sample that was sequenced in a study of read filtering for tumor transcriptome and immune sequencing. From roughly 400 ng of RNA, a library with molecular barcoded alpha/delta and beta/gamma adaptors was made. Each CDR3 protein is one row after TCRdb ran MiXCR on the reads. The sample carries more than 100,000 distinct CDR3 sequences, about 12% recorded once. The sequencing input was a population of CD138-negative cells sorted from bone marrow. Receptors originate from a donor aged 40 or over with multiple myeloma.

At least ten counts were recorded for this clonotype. The CDR3 protein is CASSQDTGTGVRYGYTF. CDR3 DNA: TGCGCCAGCAGCCAAGATACAGGAACAGGGGTTCGGTATGGCTACACCTTC. This chain joins TRBV4-1 and TRBJ1-2, with TRBD1 identical over 7 bases. CDR1 and CDR2 from the germline V gene are MGHRA and YSYEKL. The J segment lost 5 bases and the V segment lost 0 bases, leaving 12 bases of the junction unmatched. CDR3 length: 17 residues.

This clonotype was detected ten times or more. This chain's CDR3 is CASSRLAGASNEQFF. The DNA for the CDR3 is TGTGCCAGCAGCCGACTAGCGGGAGCCAGCAATGAGCAGTTCTTC. The chain recombines TRBV7-2 with TRBJ2-1, with 12 nucleotides matching TRBD2. Trimming removed 5 bases from V and 6 bases from J; junction bases left unmatched: 5. Germline V gives CDR1 SGHTA, CDR2 FQGNSA. The CDR3 runs 15 residues.

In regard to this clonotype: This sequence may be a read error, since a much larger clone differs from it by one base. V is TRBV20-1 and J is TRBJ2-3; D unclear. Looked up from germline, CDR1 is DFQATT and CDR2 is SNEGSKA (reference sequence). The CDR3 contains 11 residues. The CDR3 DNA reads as TGCAGTGCTAGAGTAACAGATGCGCAGTATTTT. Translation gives CSARVTDAQYF.

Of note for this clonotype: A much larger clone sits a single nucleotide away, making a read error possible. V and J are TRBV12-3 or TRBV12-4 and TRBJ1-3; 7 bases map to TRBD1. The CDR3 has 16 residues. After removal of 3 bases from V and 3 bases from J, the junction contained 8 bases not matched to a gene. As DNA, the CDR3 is TGTGCCAGCAGTTTTTTGGGACCAGGGGGTGGAAACACCATATATTTT. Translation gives CASSFLGPGGGNTIYF.

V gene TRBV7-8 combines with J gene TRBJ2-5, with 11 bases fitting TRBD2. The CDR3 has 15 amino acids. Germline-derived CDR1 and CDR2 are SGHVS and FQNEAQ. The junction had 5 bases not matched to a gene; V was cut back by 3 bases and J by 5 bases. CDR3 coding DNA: TGTGCCAGCAGCTTGAATAGCGGGAGGGCGGAGACCCAGTACTTC. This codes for CASSLNSGRAETQYF.

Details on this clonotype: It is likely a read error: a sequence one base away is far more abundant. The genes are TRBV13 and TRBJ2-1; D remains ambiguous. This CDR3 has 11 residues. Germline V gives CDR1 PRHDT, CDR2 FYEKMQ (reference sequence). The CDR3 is CASRTRNGQFF. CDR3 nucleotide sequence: TGTGCCAGCAGAACCCGGAATGGGCAGTTCTTC.

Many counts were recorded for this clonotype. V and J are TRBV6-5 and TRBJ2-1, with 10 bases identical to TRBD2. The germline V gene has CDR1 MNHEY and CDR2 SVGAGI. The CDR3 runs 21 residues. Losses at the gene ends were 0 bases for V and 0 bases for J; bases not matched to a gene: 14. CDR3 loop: CASSYSIGLAGELGSYNEQFF. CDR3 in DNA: TGTGCCAGCAGTTACTCGATCGGCCTAGCGGGGGAACTGGGCTCCTACAATGAGCAGTTCTTC.

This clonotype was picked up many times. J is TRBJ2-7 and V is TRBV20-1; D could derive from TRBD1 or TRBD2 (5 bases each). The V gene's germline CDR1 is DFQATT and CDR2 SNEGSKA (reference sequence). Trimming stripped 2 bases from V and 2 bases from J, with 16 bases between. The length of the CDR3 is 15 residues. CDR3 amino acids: CSARSTRDGPYEQYF. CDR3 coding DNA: TGCAGTGCTAGATCCACCCGGGACGGACCCTACGAGCAGTACTTC.

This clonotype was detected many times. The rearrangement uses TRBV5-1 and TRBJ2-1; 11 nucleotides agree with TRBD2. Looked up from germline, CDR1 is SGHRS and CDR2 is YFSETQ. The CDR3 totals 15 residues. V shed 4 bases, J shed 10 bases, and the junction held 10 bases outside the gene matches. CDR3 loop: CASSLSSGRLGEQFF. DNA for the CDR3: TGCGCCAGCAGCCTATCTAGCGGGAGGCTCGGCGAGCAGTTCTTC.

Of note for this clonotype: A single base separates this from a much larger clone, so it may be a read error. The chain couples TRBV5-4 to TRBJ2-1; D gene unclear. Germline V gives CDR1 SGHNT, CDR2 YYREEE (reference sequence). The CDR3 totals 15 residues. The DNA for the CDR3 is TGTGCCTGCAGCTTGGCCTTTCACCGGTACAATGAGCAGTTCTTC. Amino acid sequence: CACSLAFHRYNEQFF.

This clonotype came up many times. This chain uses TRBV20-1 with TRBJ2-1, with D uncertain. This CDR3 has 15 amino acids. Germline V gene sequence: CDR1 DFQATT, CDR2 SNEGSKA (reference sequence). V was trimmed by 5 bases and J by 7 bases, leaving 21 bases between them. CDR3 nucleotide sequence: TGCAGTGCTCCGATGAAGCGCCTGAGCCGAAATGAGCAGTTCTTC. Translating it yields CSAPMKRLSRNEQFF.

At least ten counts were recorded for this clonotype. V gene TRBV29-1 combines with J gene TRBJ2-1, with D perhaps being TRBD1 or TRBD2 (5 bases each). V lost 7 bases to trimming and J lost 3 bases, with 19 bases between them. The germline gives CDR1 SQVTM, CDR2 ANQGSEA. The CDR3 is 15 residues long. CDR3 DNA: TGCAGCGCAGAGCCCAGAGGGGAGTTCTACAATGAGCAGTTCTTC. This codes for CSAEPRGEFYNEQFF.

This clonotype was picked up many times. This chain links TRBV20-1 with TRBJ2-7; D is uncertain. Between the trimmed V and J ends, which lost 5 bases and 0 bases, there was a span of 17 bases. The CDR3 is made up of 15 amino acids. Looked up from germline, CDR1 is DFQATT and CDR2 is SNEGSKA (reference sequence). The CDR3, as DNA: TGCAGTGCTCCAATGACCCCGGATAGCTCCTACGAGCAGTACTTC. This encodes CSAPMTPDSSYEQYF.

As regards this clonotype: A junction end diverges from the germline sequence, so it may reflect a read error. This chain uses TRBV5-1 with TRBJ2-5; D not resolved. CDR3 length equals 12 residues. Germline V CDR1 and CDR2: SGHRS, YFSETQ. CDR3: CASTGNQESQYF. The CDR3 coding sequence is TGCGCCAGCACAGGAAACCAAGAGTCCCAGTACTTC.